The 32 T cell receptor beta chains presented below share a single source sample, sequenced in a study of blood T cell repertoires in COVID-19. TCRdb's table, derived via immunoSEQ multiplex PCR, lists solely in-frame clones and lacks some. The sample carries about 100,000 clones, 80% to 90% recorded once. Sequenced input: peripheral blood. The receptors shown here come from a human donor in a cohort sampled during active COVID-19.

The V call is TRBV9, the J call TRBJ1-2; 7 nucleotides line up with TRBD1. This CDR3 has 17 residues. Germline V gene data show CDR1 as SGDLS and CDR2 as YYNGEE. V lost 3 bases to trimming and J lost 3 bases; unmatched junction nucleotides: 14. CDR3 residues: CASSASTGSALDYGYTF. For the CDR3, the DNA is TGTGCCAGCAGCGCCTCGACAGGGTCGGCCTTGGACTATGGCTACACCTTC.

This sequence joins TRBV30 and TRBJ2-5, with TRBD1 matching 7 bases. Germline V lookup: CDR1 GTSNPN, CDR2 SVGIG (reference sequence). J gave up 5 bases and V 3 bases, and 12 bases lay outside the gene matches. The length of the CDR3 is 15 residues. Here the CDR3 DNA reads TGTGCCTGGAGCAGAGGGGCAGGGGGTTTGGAGACCCAGTACTTC. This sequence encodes CAWSRGAGGLETQYF.

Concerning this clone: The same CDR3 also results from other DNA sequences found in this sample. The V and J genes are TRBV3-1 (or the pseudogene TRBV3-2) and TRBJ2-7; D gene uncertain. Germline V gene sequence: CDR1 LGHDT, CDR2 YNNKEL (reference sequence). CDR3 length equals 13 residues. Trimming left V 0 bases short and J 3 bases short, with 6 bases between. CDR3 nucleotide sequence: TGTGCCAGCAGCCAAGACCAACACTACGAGCAGTACTTC. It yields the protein CASSQDQHYEQYF.

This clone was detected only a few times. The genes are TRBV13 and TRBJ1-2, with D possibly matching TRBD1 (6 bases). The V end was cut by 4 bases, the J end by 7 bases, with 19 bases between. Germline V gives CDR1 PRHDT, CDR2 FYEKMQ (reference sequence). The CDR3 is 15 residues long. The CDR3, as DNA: TGTGCCAGCAGCTCGGCCCGGGGGGGCTTCCTTGGCTACACCTTC. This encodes CASSSARGGFLGYTF.

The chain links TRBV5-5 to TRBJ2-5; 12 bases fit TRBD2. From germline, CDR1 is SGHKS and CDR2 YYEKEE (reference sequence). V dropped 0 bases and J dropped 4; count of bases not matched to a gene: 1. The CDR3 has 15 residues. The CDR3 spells CASSLEGLAGETQYF. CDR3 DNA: TGTGCCAGCAGCTTGGAGGGACTAGCGGGAGAGACCCAGTACTTC.

For the CDR3, the DNA is TGTGCCAGCAGCTTTCGTCCGGGAGGGCCGGCGGTAGGTTCCTACAATGAGCAGTTCTTC. The encoded protein is CASSFRPGGPAVGSYNEQFF. The chain links TRBV7-3 to TRBJ2-1; 8 positions agree with TRBD2. Germline V gene sequence: CDR1 SGHTA, CDR2 FQGTGA. Trimming cost V 3 bases and J 1 base; bases outside gene matches: 17. The CDR3 has 20 residues.

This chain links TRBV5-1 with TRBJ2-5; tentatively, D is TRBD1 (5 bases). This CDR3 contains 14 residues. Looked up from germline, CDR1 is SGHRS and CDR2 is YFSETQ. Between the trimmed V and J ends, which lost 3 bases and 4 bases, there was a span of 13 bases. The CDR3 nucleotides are TGCGCCAGCAGCTGGCAGGGTCCGGGAGAGACCCAGTACTTC. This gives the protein CASSWQGPGETQYF.

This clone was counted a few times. CDR3 loop: CAISKTSGRGNTGELFF. The CDR3 DNA reads TGTGCCATCAGTAAAACTAGCGGGAGAGGGAACACCGGGGAGCTGTTTTTT. The J gene is TRBJ2-2, the V gene TRBV10-3; TRBD2 matches at 11 bases. The germline gives CDR1 ENHRY, CDR2 SYGVKD. Trimming cost V 5 bases and J 1 base; bases outside gene matches: 6. The CDR3 is made up of 17 amino acids.

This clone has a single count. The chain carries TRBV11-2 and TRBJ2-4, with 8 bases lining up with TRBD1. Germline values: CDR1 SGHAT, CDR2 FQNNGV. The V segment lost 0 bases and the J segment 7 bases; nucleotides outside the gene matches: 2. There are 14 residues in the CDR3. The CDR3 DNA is TGTGCCAGCAGCTTAGAACAGGGGGTGAACATTCAGTACTTC. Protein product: CASSLEQGVNIQYF.

The CDR3 DNA follows: TGTGCCAGCGGCAGGGGTTCCTCTGGAAACACCATATATTTT. Protein: CASGRGSSGNTIYF. The chain combines TRBV6-5 with TRBJ1-3, with a weak D call TRBD1 (6 bases). This CDR3 spans 14 amino acids. V was cut by 8 bases and J by 0 bases, with 11 bases left in between. Germline V CDR1 and CDR2: MNHEY, SVGAGI.

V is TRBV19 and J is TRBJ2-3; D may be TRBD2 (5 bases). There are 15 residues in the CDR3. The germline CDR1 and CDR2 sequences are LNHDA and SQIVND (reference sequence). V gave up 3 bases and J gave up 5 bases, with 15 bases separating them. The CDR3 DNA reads TGTGCCAGTAGTATTTATGGCCATGCGGGAGATACGCAGTATTTT. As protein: CASSIYGHAGDTQYF.

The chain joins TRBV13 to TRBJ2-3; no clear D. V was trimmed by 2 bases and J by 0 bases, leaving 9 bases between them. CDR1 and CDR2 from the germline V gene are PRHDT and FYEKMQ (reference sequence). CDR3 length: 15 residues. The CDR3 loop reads CASSLLPLSTDTQYF. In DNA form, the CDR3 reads TGTGCCAGCAGCTTACTACCACTCAGCACAGATACGCAGTATTTT. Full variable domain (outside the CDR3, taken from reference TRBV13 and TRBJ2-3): AAGVIQSPRHLIKEKRETATLKCYPIPRHDTVYWYQQGPGQDPQFLISFYEKMQSDKGSIPDRFSAQQFSDYHSELNMSSLELGDSALYFCASSLLPLSTDTQYFGPGTRLTVL.

CDR3 in amino acids: CASAGLEGYNEQFF. The CDR3 region has the DNA TGTGCCAGCGCAGGGCTAGAAGGGTACAATGAGCAGTTCTTC. The chain recombines TRBV7-9 with TRBJ2-1; weak D call: TRBD1 (5 bases). The CDR3 contains 14 residues. Trimming removed 8 bases from V and 4 bases from J, with 15 bases in between. The germline V gene has CDR1 SEHNR and CDR2 FQNEAQ (reference sequence).

In DNA, the CDR3 is TGTGCCAGCAGCTTAGGACTAGCGGCTGGCTGGGGCACAGATACGCAGTATTTT. Protein sequence: CASSLGLAAGWGTDTQYF. This rearrangement joins TRBV7-9 to TRBJ2-3; 9 bases are shared with TRBD2. From germline, CDR1 is SEHNR and CDR2 FQNEAQ (reference sequence). The CDR3 sequence is 18 residues long. V lost 1 base and J lost 1; bases outside the gene matches: 9.

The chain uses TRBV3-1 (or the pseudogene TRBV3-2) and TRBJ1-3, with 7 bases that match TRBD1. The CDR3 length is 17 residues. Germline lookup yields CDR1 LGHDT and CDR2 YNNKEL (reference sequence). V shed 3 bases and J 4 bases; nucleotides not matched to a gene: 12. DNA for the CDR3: TGTGCCAGCAGCCATGAACCGGGACAGTTCTCCGGAAACACCATATATTTT. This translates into CASSHEPGQFSGNTIYF.

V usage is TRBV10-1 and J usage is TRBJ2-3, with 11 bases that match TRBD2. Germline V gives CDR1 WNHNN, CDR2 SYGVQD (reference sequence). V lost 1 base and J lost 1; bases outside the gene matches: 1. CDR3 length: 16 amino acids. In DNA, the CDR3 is TGCGCCAGCAGTGAGTTAGCGGGAGGGCGCACAGATACGCAGTATTTT. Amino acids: CASSELAGGRTDTQYF.

For the CDR3, the DNA is TGTGCCAGCAGCTTACTTCGGGACAGGAGCACCTACGAGCAGTACTTC. Protein sequence: CASSLLRDRSTYEQYF. This chain connects TRBV7-9 to TRBJ2-7; 8 bases fit TRBD1. The CDR3 loop spans 16 amino acids. Germline V gives CDR1 SEHNR, CDR2 FQNEAQ (reference sequence). The ends lost 2 bases at V and 2 bases at J; junction bases unmatched: 8.

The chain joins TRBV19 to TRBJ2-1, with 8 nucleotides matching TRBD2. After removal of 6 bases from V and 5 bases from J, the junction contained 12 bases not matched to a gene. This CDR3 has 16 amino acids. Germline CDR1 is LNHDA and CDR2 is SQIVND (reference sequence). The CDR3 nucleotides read TGTGCCAGTAGGAGGGGCCGGGCGGGAGGAGACAATGAGCAGTTCTTC. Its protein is CASRRGRAGGDNEQFF.

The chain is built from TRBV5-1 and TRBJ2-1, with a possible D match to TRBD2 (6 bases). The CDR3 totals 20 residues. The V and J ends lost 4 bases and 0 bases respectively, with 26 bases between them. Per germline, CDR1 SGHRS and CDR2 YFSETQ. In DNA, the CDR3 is TGCGCCAGCAGCGGGCCAGGACTAAGGGTTCCCTCAAGCTCCTACAATGAGCAGTTCTTC. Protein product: CASSGPGLRVPSSSYNEQFF.

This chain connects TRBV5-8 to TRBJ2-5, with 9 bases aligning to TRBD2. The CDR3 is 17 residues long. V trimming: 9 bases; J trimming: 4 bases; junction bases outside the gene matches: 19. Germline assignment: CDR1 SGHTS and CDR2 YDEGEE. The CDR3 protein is CATRKGTSSQGGETQYF. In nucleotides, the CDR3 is TGTGCCACCAGGAAGGGGACTAGCAGCCAAGGAGGAGAGACCCAGTACTTC.

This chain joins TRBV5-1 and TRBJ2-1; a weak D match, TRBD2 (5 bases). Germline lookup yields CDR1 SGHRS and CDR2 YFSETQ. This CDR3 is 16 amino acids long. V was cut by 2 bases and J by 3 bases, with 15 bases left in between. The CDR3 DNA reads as TGCGCCAGCAGCTTTATACCCACCAGCGGCTACAATGAGCAGTTCTTC. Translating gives CASSFIPTSGYNEQFF. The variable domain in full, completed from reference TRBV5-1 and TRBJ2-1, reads KAGVTQTPRYLIKTRGQQVTLSCSPISGHRSVSWYQQTPGQGLQFLFEYFSETQRNKGNFPGRFSGRQFSNSRSEMNVSTLELGDSALYLCASSFIPTSGYNEQFFGPGTRLTVL.

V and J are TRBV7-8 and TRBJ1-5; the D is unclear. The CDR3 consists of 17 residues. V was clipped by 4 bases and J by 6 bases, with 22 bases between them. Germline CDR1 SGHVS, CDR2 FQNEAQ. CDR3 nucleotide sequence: TGTGCCAGCAGCTCTTCGTGGACGGGATCAAACCCTCAGCCCCAGCATTTT. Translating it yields CASSSSWTGSNPQPQHF.

Here the CDR3 reads CASPNSGNYNEQFF. The CDR3 region has the DNA TGTGCCAGCCCGAACAGCGGGAACTACAATGAGCAGTTCTTC. The J gene is TRBJ2-1, the V gene TRBV2; 7 bases are a match to TRBD2. V was clipped by 8 bases and J by 3 bases; unmatched bases: 7. Germline V gives CDR1 SNHLY, CDR2 FYNNEI. The CDR3 is 14 amino acids.

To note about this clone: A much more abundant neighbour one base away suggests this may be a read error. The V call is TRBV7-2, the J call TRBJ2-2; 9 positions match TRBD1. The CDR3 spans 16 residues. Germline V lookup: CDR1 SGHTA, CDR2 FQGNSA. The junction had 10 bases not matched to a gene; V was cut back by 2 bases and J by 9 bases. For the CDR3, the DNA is TGTGCCAGCAGCTTACGGGACAGGGAGATTCCCAGGGAGCTGTTTTTT. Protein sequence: CASSLRDREIPRELFF.

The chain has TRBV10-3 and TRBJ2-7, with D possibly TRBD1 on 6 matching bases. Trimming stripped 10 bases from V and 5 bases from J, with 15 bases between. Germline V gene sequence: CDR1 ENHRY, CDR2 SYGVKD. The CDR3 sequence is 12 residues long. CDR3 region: CANQPGVHEQYF. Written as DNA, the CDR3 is TGTGCCAACCAACCAGGGGTCCACGAGCAGTACTTC.

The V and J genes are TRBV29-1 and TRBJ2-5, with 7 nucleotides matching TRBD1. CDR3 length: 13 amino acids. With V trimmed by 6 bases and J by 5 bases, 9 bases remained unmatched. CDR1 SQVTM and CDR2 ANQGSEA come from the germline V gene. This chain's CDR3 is CSVARQGVETQYF. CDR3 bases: TGCAGCGTAGCACGCCAGGGGGTGGAGACCCAGTACTTC.

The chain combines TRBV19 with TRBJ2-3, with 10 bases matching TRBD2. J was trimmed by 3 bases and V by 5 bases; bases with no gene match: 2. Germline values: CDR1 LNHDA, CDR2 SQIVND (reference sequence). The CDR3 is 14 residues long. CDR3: CASSGGLATDTQYF. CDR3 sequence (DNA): TGTGCCAGTAGTGGGGGACTAGCGACAGATACGCAGTATTTT.

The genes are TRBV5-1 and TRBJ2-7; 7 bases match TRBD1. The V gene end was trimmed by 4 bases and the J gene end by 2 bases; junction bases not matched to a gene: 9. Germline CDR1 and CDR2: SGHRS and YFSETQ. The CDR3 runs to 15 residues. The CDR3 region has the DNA TGCGCCAGCAGCCGTGGGACAGAAAAAACCTACGAGCAGTACTTC. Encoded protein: CASSRGTEKTYEQYF.

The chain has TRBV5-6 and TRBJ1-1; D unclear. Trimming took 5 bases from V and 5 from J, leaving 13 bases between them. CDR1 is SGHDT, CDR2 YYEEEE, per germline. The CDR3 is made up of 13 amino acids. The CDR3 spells CASSPDGRTEAFF. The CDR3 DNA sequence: TGTGCCAGCAGTCCTGATGGGAGGACTGAAGCTTTCTTT.

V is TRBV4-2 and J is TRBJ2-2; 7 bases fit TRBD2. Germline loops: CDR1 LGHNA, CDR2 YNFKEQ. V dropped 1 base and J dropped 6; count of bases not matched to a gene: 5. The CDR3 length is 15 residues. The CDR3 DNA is TGTGCCAGCAGCCAAGCCCGGGGGGTAGCCGGGGAGCTGTTTTTT. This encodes CASSQARGVAGELFF.

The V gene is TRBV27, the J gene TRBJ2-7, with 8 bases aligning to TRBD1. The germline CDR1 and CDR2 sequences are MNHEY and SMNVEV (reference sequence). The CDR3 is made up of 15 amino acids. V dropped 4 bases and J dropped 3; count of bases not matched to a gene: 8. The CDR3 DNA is TGTGCCAGCAGTTCCCTCGACAGGGGCTACTACGAGCAGTACTTC. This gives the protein CASSSLDRGYYEQYF.

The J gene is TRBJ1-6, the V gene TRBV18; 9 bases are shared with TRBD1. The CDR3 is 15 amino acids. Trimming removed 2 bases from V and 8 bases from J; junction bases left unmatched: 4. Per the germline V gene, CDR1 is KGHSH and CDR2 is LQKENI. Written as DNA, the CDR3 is TGTGCCAGCTCACCATGGGACAGGGAGGATTCACCCCTCCACTTT. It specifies CASSPWDREDSPLHF.